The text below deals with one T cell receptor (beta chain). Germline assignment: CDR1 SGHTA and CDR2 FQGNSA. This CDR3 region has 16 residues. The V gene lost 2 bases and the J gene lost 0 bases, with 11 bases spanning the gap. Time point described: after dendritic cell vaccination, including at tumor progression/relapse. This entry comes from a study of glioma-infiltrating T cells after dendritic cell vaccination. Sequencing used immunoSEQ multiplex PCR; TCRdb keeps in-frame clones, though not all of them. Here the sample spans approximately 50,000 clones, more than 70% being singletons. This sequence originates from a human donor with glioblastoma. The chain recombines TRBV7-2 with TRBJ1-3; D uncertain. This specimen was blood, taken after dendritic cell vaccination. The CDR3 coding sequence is TGTGCCAGCAGCTTATTTAGCGGCAGCTCTGGAAACACCATATATTTT. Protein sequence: CASSLFSGSSGNTIYF.